This T cell receptor (beta chain) was profiled in a study of tumor-infiltrating lymphocytes in primary liver carcinoma. About this clonotype itself: The conserved phenylalanine or tryptophan is not found at the CDR3 terminus, so this likely reflects a read error.

The researchers produced TCR beta cDNA from around 500 ng total RNA with a constant-region primer. Three-round nested multiplex PCR performed with slightly modified ARM-PCR produced the TCR beta libraries. A single record per CDR3 protein comes from TCRdb applying MiXCR to the multiplex PCR reads. The repertoire holds 65,000 to 80,000 distinct CDR3 sequences, with 55% to 75% as singletons. From unsorted bulk tissue weighing about 20-31 mg, DNA and RNA were co-extracted. Tumor samples each held over 80% viable tumor cells. The source material was liver tumor tissue from sampling region 4. Documented subset: tumor region T4, right-lateral pole. The receptor comes from a man aged 40-55 years with primary liver carcinoma and hepatitis B virus infection.

The CDR3 protein is CASSSPGRSNTDTQYL. The DNA for the CDR3 is TGTGCCAGCAGCTCTCCGGGACGTTCGAACACAGATACGCAGTATCTT. The chain links TRBV5-4 to TRBJ2-3; D could derive from TRBD1 or TRBD2 (5 bases each). The CDR3 sequence is 16 residues long. The V end lost 3 bases, the J end lost 2 bases, and 16 bases lay between the germline ends. CDR1 and CDR2 (germline): SGHNT, YYREEE (reference sequence).